This T cell receptor (beta chain) was captured by sequencing in a study of shared T cell receptors in the human thymus. Deletions cut 3 bases from V and 0 bases from J, with 11 bases between. The CDR3 has 15 amino acids. Germline CDR1 reads MGHRA; CDR2 reads YSYEKL. Only in-frame clones appear in the TCRdb table, and some are missing; sequencing was by immunoSEQ multiplex PCR. The sample contains more than 550,000 clones, approximately 85% of which appear only once. Separately, the same data were catalogued under a study of human thymus T cells. That investigation notes: Having surgery to correct congenital heart defects, healthy Finnish infants acted as the donors.

V usage is TRBV4-1 and J usage is TRBJ1-1; possible D gene TRBD1, 6 bases. The receptor was isolated from a girl under three years old with a congenital heart defect. The sequencing sample was made of thymocytes. The CDR3 region is CASSHPAGVNTEAFF. The CDR3 region has the DNA TGCGCCAGCAGCCATCCGGCAGGGGTGAACACTGAAGCTTTCTTT.